These 24 T cell receptor beta chains originate from one sample sequenced in a study of yellow fever vaccine responses in identical twins listed by TCRdb under 2018. The library was produced with RT-PCR. These reads were obtained on an Illumina HiSeq 2500. TCRdb reprocessed the public reads (quality trimming at Q25 with fastp, clone calling with MiXCR) and kept in-frame beta chains. CDR3 protein duplicates are merged, each entry listing the most common genes and DNA. This sample comprises about 1,300 distinct CDR3 sequences, roughly 80% of them detected only once. Together, the top ten hold roughly 26% of the sample. The source material was T cells from blood (PBMCs), unsorted or a sorted subset (not recorded which), sampled before or after yellow fever vaccination (not recorded which). Receptor source: a female donor who received the yellow fever vaccine.

This chain links TRBV4-1 with TRBJ1-6; D remains ambiguous. Deletions cut 1 base from V and 4 bases from J, with 8 bases between. Germline CDR1 reads MGHRA; CDR2 reads YSYEKL. This CDR3 region has 15 residues. The CDR3 loop is CASSQATEYNSPLHF. The CDR3 bases are TGCGCCAGCAGCCAAGCAACGGAGTATAATTCACCCCTCCACTTT.

V is TRBV5-1 and J is TRBJ2-2, with D hard to call. There are 14 residues in the CDR3. The germline V and J ends were trimmed by 2 bases and 7 bases, with 12 bases remaining between them. Germline assignment: CDR1 SGHRS and CDR2 YFSETQ. In DNA, the CDR3 is TGCGCCAGCAGCTTCGCGACAAACGTCGGGGAGCTGTTTTTT. This sequence encodes CASSFATNVGELFF.

The rearrangement links TRBV7-2 to TRBJ2-7; D is unresolved. Trimming shortened V by 0 bases and J by 5 bases, and 8 bases separated the two germline ends. Germline CDR1 and CDR2: SGHTA and FQGNSA. This CDR3 spans 13 amino acids. The CDR3 here is CASSLARRDEQYF. As DNA, the CDR3 is TGTGCCAGCAGCTTAGCGCGAAGAGACGAGCAGTACTTC.

The table lists this clonotype with a count of one. The chain couples TRBV25-1 to TRBJ1-5; TRBD1 aligns across 7 bases. The germline V gene has CDR1 MGHDK and CDR2 SYGVNS. The trim removed 5 bases at V and 4 bases at J, leaving 11 bases unmatched. CDR3 length: 16 residues. The CDR3 bases are TGTGCCAGCAGTCCGTACAGGGGAGGGGATAATCAGCCCCAGCATTTT. Its protein is CASSPYRGGDNQPQHF.

The gene calls are TRBV6-1 and TRBJ1-1; no clear D. The V end was cut by 5 bases, the J end by 5 bases, with 12 bases between. The CDR3 has 13 amino acids. CDR1 MNHNS and CDR2 SASEGT come from the germline V gene. CDR3: CASSRETGTEAFF. The CDR3 DNA is TGTGCCAGCAGTCGAGAAACGGGAACTGAAGCTTTCTTT.

CDR3 sequence reads: CASSSGINEQFF. CDR3 in DNA: TGTGCCAGCAGCTCCGGGATAAATGAGCAGTTCTTC. The V call is TRBV7-9, the J call TRBJ2-1, with a weak D call TRBD2 (5 bases). Germline-derived CDR1 and CDR2 are SEHNR and FQNEAQ (reference sequence). The CDR3 has 12 residues. V lost 4 bases and J 7 bases, leaving 8 bases between the germline ends.

The V gene is TRBV23-1, the J gene TRBJ1-4, with a possible D match to TRBD1 (5 bases). TRBV23-1 is assigned to the ORF class and has an uncertain function. The CDR3 length is 13 residues. Trimming took 4 bases from V and 7 from J, leaving 10 bases between them. The CDR3 DNA sequence: TGCGCCAGCAGTCGAAGGGGAGGTGAAAAACTGTTTTTT. Protein sequence: CASSRRGGEKLFF.

By share of the sample, this clonotype is large. The V gene is TRBV10-3, the J gene TRBJ1-1; 9 bases are shared with TRBD1. After removal of 7 bases from V and 1 base from J, the junction contained 4 bases not matched to a gene. CDR1 ENHRY and CDR2 SYGVKD come from the germline V gene. This CDR3 has 14 amino acids. This CDR3 is CAITPTGGNTEAFF. The CDR3 bases are TGTGCCATCACCCCGACAGGGGGGAACACTGAAGCTTTCTTT.

This clonotype was seen a single time. This chain connects TRBV10-3 to TRBJ1-1; no firm D call. This CDR3 has 15 amino acids. V was trimmed by 0 bases and J by 3 bases, leaving 11 bases between them. From germline, CDR1 is ENHRY and CDR2 SYGVKD. The CDR3, as DNA: TGTGCCATCAGTGAGTCGGACTCCCATGACACTGAAGCTTTCTTT. It yields the protein CAISESDSHDTEAFF.

The sample holds a few counts of this clonotype. The V call is TRBV3-1, the J call TRBJ1-5, with D tentatively TRBD1 (5 bases). V shed 1 base and J shed 6 bases, with 7 bases lying between them. The CDR3 length is 13 residues. The V gene's germline CDR1 is LGHDT and CDR2 YNNKEL (reference sequence). The CDR3 sequence: CASSQARAQPQHF. The CDR3 DNA reads as TGTGCCAGCAGCCAAGCCAGGGCTCAGCCCCAGCATTTT.

This chain connects TRBV7-3 to TRBJ1-2; D possibly corresponds to TRBD1 (6 bases). Trimming removed 2 bases at V and 7 bases at J, with 14 bases between. Per the germline V gene, CDR1 is SGHTA and CDR2 is FQGTGA. The CDR3 is made up of 14 amino acids. The DNA for the CDR3 is TGTGCCAGCAGCTTATCGTTACAGGGAGGTGGCTACACCTTC. It encodes CASSLSLQGGGYTF.

This rearrangement joins TRBV20-1 to TRBJ2-3; 7 bases are a match to TRBD1. Germline trimming cut 0 bases from V and 0 bases from J; bases unmatched to any gene: 15. This CDR3 is 19 amino acids long. The germline V gene has CDR1 DFQATT and CDR2 SNEGSKA (reference sequence). The CDR3 loop reads CSAREAYIQTGPSTDTQYF. The CDR3 DNA follows: TGCAGTGCTAGAGAAGCGTACATTCAGACAGGGCCTAGCACAGATACGCAGTATTTT.

The genes are TRBV11-2 and TRBJ2-7; 11 positions agree with TRBD2. Looked up from germline, CDR1 is SGHAT and CDR2 is FQNNGV. V trimming: 4 bases; J trimming: 2 bases; junction bases outside the gene matches: 7. This CDR3 is 16 amino acids long. CDR3 sequence (DNA): TGTGCCAGCAGCTCCCTCGTAGCGGGAGGGCCCTACGAGCAGTACTTC. Its translation is CASSSLVAGGPYEQYF. The full variable domain, in which reference TRBV11-2 and TRBJ2-7 provide the parts outside the CDR3, is EAGVAQSPRYKIIEKRQSVAFWCNPISGHATLYWYQQILGQGPKLLIQFQNNGVVDDSQLPKDRFSAERLKGVDSTLKIQPAKLEDSAVYLCASSSLVAGGPYEQYFGPGTRLTVT.

Sample share makes this clonotype large. The genes are TRBV27 and TRBJ1-1; D remains unclear. There are 13 residues in the CDR3. The ends were cut back, 2 bases at V and 3 bases at J, with 7 bases in the middle. The germline V gene has CDR1 MNHEY and CDR2 SMNVEV (reference sequence). CDR3 region: CASSLEQHTEAFF. The CDR3 DNA reads TGTGCCAGCAGTTTAGAACAGCACACTGAAGCTTTCTTT.

The chain has TRBV28 and TRBJ2-4, with D tentatively TRBD2 (5 bases). The germline V and J ends were trimmed by 1 base and 8 bases, with 9 bases remaining between them. The CDR3 is made up of 13 amino acids. The germline V gene has CDR1 MDHEN and CDR2 SYDVKM. The CDR3 spells CASSLSSGHIQYF. In DNA form, the CDR3 reads TGTGCCAGCAGTTTATCCAGCGGACACATTCAGTACTTC.

By share of the sample, this clonotype is hyperexpanded (1% or more). The chain uses TRBV6-6 and TRBJ1-1; tentative D call: TRBD1 (6 bases). The germline V gene encodes CDR1 MNHNY and CDR2 SVGAGI (reference sequence). The CDR3 is 13 residues long. The V gene lost 4 bases and the J gene lost 1 base, with 7 bases spanning the gap. CDR3 nucleotides: TGTGCCAGCAGTTTGACAGGGAACACTGAAGCTTTCTTT. Its translation is CASSLTGNTEAFF.

The rearrangement uses TRBV11-1 and TRBJ2-7; no reliable D call. Per germline, CDR1 SGHAT and CDR2 FQDESV (reference sequence). Trimming cost V 2 bases and J 2 bases, with 16 bases left between them. The CDR3 consists of 16 residues. CDR3 sequence: CASSLSAAVRTYEQYF. CDR3 DNA: TGTGCCAGCAGCTTAAGCGCGGCGGTACGAACCTACGAGCAGTACTTC.

A note on this clonotype: A junction end diverges from the germline sequence, so it may reflect a read error. V and J are TRBV10-3 and TRBJ1-1; no reliable D call. Germline V gene sequence: CDR1 ENHRY, CDR2 SYGVKD. This CDR3 spans 13 amino acids. In DNA form, the CDR3 reads TGTGCCAGCAGTGAGTCGGGGAAGTCTGAAGCTTTCTTT. This encodes CASSESGKSEAFF.

The chain links TRBV20-1 to TRBJ1-2, with TRBD1 matching 10 bases. V was clipped by 3 bases and J by 3 bases; unmatched bases: 1. CDR3 length: 13 amino acids. Germline-derived CDR1 and CDR2 are DFQATT and SNEGSKA (reference sequence). The CDR3 sequence is CSASGTGDYGYTF. Here the CDR3 DNA reads TGCAGTGCTAGTGGGACAGGGGACTATGGCTACACCTTC.

This clonotype was seen a single time. The chain employs TRBV11-1 and TRBJ1-2; 7 positions match TRBD1. The CDR3 contains 15 residues. With V trimmed by 0 bases and J by 3 bases, 4 bases remained unmatched. Germline loops: CDR1 SGHAT, CDR2 FQDESV (reference sequence). CDR3 loop: CASSLAPGQYYGYTF. CDR3 coding DNA: TGTGCCAGCAGCTTAGCGCCGGGACAGTACTATGGCTACACCTTC.

On this clonotype: This may be a read error: a much more frequent sequence differs by one nucleotide. J is TRBJ1-1 and V is TRBV10-3; D perhaps matches TRBD1 (6 bases). Germline lookup yields CDR1 ENHRY and CDR2 SYGVKD. The CDR3 has 14 residues. V was clipped by 7 bases and J by 1 base, with 13 bases between them. The CDR3 bases are TGTGCCATCACCCCGAAAGGGGGGAACACTGAAGCTTTCTTT. Translating it yields CAITPKGGNTEAFF.

The gene calls are TRBV6-1 and TRBJ2-1; 9 bases are shared with TRBD2. Germline V gives CDR1 MNHNS, CDR2 SASEGT. Trimming at V came to 6 bases and at J to 8 bases, leaving 11 bases not matched to a gene. There are 15 residues in the CDR3. CDR3 DNA sequence: TGTGCCAGCAGACAACTAGCGGGCCTTTCCCATGAGCAGTTCTTC. It encodes CASRQLAGLSHEQFF.

A few counts support this clonotype. The rearrangement joins TRBV4-1 to TRBJ1-2; 11 bases align to TRBD1. CDR1 and CDR2 (germline): MGHRA, YSYEKL. The junction had 4 bases not matched to a gene; V was cut back by 1 base and J by 6 bases. This CDR3 has 15 amino acids. The CDR3, as DNA: TGCGCCAGCAGCCAAGCGGCGGGACAGGGGGATGGCTACACCTTC. Protein sequence: CASSQAAGQGDGYTF.

V gene TRBV2 combines with J gene TRBJ1-6; D ambiguous. Deletions cut 7 bases from V and 8 bases from J, with 3 bases between. The CDR3 runs to 10 residues. Looked up from germline, CDR1 is SNHLY and CDR2 is FYNNEI. This CDR3 is CASNHSPLHF. In DNA, the CDR3 is TGTGCCAGCAATCATTCACCCCTCCACTTT.